The 10 T cell receptor beta chains reported below all come from one sample, sequenced in a study of T cell responses to AZD1222 COVID-19 vaccine. Using immunoSEQ multiplex PCR, the repertoire was profiled, and TCRdb retains in-frame clones only, with some absent. The top ten clones hold about 19% of a sample with 100,000 to 150,000 clones, just over 85% of them seen once. The source material was peripheral blood, sampled on day 0 of MenACWY control vaccination. The receptors come from an adult in good health.

This clone has more than one count but fewer than ten. The gene calls are TRBV6-1 and TRBJ1-4; 7 bases fit TRBD1. The germline CDR1 and CDR2 sequences are MNHNS and SASEGT. The CDR3 spans 17 residues. V was clipped by 6 bases and J by 5 bases; unmatched bases: 15. CDR3 nucleotide sequence: TGTGCCAGCAGCGAAAGGGCAGGGGGGTACGAAAATGAAAAACTGTTTTTT. It specifies CASSERAGGYENEKLFF.

This chain uses TRBV4-1 with TRBJ2-7; D may match TRBD1 or TRBD2 (5 bases each). CDR3 size: 18 residues. Germline CDR1 reads MGHRA; CDR2 reads YSYEKL. V lost 0 bases, J lost 4 bases, and 22 bases lay in between. The CDR3 here is CASSQDPWASLGEYEQYF. DNA of the CDR3: TGCGCCAGCAGCCAAGATCCTTGGGCTTCGCTGGGGGAATACGAGCAGTACTTC.

The chain's CDR3 is CATAHIYEQYF. CDR3 DNA: TGTGCCACCGCACACATTTACGAGCAGTACTTC. V is TRBV6-5 and J is TRBJ2-7; D is unresolved. Deletions cut 10 bases from V and 4 bases from J, with 11 bases between. This CDR3 contains 11 residues. Germline V gene data show CDR1 as MNHEY and CDR2 as SVGAGI.

The gene calls are TRBV5-1 and TRBJ1-3; D might be TRBD1 (6 bases). With 4 bases removed from V and 2 bases from J, the gap between germline ends came to 10 bases. This CDR3 region has 14 residues. CDR1 and CDR2 (germline): SGHRS, YFSETQ. The CDR3 reads CASSPQGTGNTIYF. The CDR3 DNA is TGCGCCAGCAGCCCGCAGGGGACTGGAAACACCATATATTTT.

The J gene is TRBJ2-7, the V gene TRBV27, with 11 nucleotides matching TRBD2. CDR1 MNHEY and CDR2 SMNVEV come from the germline V gene (reference sequence). This CDR3 comprises 15 residues. The V gene end was trimmed by 3 bases and the J gene end by 4 bases; junction bases not matched to a gene: 5. CDR3 region: CASSLRLAGGYEQYF. The CDR3 DNA reads as TGTGCCAGCAGTTTGAGGCTAGCGGGAGGTTACGAGCAGTACTTC.

This chain connects TRBV6-1 to TRBJ1-4; D is possibly TRBD1 (5 bases). CDR3 length: 17 residues. The V end lost 3 bases, the J end lost 8 bases, and 22 bases lay between the germline ends. Germline loops: CDR1 MNHNS, CDR2 SASEGT. The DNA of the CDR3 is TGTGCCAGCAGTGACGGCCTTTGGGACGTACTGGCAGAAAAACTGTTTTTT. It translates to CASSDGLWDVLAEKLFF.

The CDR3 coding sequence is TGTGCCAGCTCTTCGAGACAGGGGGCGGCCACTGAAGCTTTCTTT. This codes for CASSSRQGAATEAFF. The chain recombines TRBV18 with TRBJ1-1, with 10 bases lining up with TRBD1. The ends lost 6 bases at V and 4 bases at J; junction bases unmatched: 8. The CDR3 extends over 15 amino acids. Per the germline V gene, CDR1 is KGHSH and CDR2 is LQKENI.

This CDR3 is CASRGGNRFFSGNTIYF. CDR3 DNA: TGTGCCAGCAGGGGGGGAAACAGGTTTTTCTCTGGAAACACCATATATTTT. This rearrangement joins TRBV28 to TRBJ1-3; weak D call: TRBD1 (5 bases). The CDR3 is 17 residues long. V shed 6 bases and J shed 0 bases, with 18 bases lying between them. Germline lookup yields CDR1 MDHEN and CDR2 SYDVKM.

The rearrangement uses TRBV18 and TRBJ2-5; a weak D match, TRBD1 (6 bases). This CDR3 spans 15 amino acids. Germline V lookup: CDR1 KGHSH, CDR2 LQKENI. Deletions cut 3 bases from V and 1 base from J, with 12 bases between. The CDR3 loop reads CASSPLQGTQETQYF. Written as DNA, the CDR3 is TGTGCCAGCTCACCTTTACAGGGCACCCAAGAGACCCAGTACTTC.

The chain employs TRBV6-5 and TRBJ1-6; D remains unclear. The CDR3 consists of 14 residues. The V end was cut by 8 bases, the J end by 0 bases, with 8 bases between. CDR1 MNHEY and CDR2 SVGAGI come from the germline V gene. The CDR3 here is CASQQSSYNSPLHF. For the CDR3, the DNA is TGTGCCAGCCAACAGAGCTCCTATAATTCACCCCTCCACTTT.